This T cell receptor (beta chain) emerged from a study of human CD8 memory T cell subsets. In germline, CDR1 is DFQATT, CDR2 SNEGSKA (reference sequence). This CDR3 contains 15 residues. Exhausted-like traits marked the TPEX cells, which were CCR7+ PD-1+ TIGIT+ early memory CD8+ T cells. By UMI-labeled 5' RACE, the TCR beta libraries were made. TCRdb reprocessed the 5' RACE reads, keeping one entry per CDR3 protein, no DNA. The sample table sets out approximately 6,200 distinct CDR3 sequences. What was sequenced was CD8+ T cells from PBMCs. The origin of this receptor is a human donor in good health. J is TRBJ2-3 and V is TRBV20-1; the TRBD1 assignment by TCRdb is unverifiable without DNA. The CDR3 sequence is CSARDLQGNTDTQYF.